This T cell receptor beta chain was profiled in a study of OX40 agonist ivuxolimab in advanced cancers. With regard to the full study: The costimulatory receptor OX40 (CD134) was targeted by ivuxolimab, a fully human IgG2 agonistic monoclonal antibody. Of the roughly 50 dose-escalation patients, hepatocellular carcinoma was present in some 19, melanoma in roughly 15, renal cell carcinoma in 9 and head and neck cancer in 9. Peripheral TCRbeta sequencing was intended to test whether TCR sequence diversity was altered and clonal T-cell expansion was caused by ivuxolimab. Three dose-escalation patients achieved partial responses, one with hepatocellular carcinoma and two with cutaneous melanoma. The paper describes the monotherapy dose-escalation part (N of about 52 patients) of the phase I trial of ivuxolimab. A male proportion of roughly 80% and a mean age of approximately 62 years, ranging from roughly 23 to 90, were recorded for the dose-escalation cohort. Patients were allowed to have had prior anti-PD-1, anti-PD-L1 or anti-CTLA-4 therapy, and 40% of the dose-escalation patients had previously received checkpoint inhibitors. Intravenous ivuxolimab was administered to patients every 2 weeks at six dose levels: 0.01, 0.1, 0.3, 1.5, 3 and 10 mg/kg.

Turning to this clone: The antigen this receptor binds is unknown. No base quality values were provided; no much bigger clone lies one nucleotide off.

V is shortened by 0 bases, J by 4 bases, and the region joining them spans 14 bases. CDR1 SGHNT and CDR2 YYREEE are derived from the germline V gene (reference sequence). Spanning cysteine to phenylalanine, the CDR3 consists of 15 amino acids. Only the CDR3 DNA is retained, 45 bases long and in frame from the first base. Patients with autoimmune disease history or receiving systemic immunosuppression were excluded from the trial. Peripheral blood for TCR sequencing was drawn from every dose cohort at baseline, at cycle 4 day 1 and at cycle 7 day 1. Samples came from an open-label, multicenter, first-in-human phase I dose-escalation trial of ivuxolimab. Adults with locally advanced or metastatic melanoma, renal cell carcinoma, hepatocellular carcinoma or head and neck squamous cell carcinoma were enrolled in the trial. Before TCR sequencing, CD4+ T cells and CD8+ T cells were sorted from peripheral blood as separate populations.

Study-level results and caveats: Clonal expansion of both CD4+ and CD8+ blood T cells was observed from baseline to week 6 at doses 0.1 to 3.0 mg/kg. In partial responders in the 0.1-3.0 mg/kg groups, normalized peripheral clonal expansion was found to be among the lowest, especially among CD8+ T cells. After ivuxolimab, expanded clones were on average more numerous among CD8+ T cells than among CD4+ T cells. Low levels of normalized T-cell clonal expansion were also shown by some nonresponding patients. The antigen specificity of the peripheral T cells that underwent clonal expansion was not determined.

Genomic DNA was isolated from the sorted cells so that the TCRbeta CDR3 region could be sequenced. The immunoSEQ Assay was used for sequencing of TCRbeta CDR3 regions. Here the immuneACCESS table is served through TCRdb, limited to in-frame sequences with V and J called. Missing clones are a known gap in these copies; in checked studies unresolved V genes cover under half, and the rest lacks a known reason. The sample table records some 75,000 clones; about four fifths of these occur just once. Around 2.1% of the sample goes to the ten largest clones. The material sequenced was CD4+ or CD8+ T cells sorted from blood, taken in a trial of the OX40 agonist ivuxolimab. This TCR came from an adult with an advanced solid tumor such as melanoma, head and neck, liver or kidney cancer. The chain is encoded by TRBV5-4 joined to TRBJ2-7, with the D gene uncertain. The CDR3 protein sequence reads: CASSLGAVYSYEQYF. The nucleotide sequence is given as TGTGCCAGCAGCTTGGGGGCGGTCTATTCATACGAGCAGTACTTC.